There are a few counts of the clone carrying this TCR beta chain. What it recognizes is unknown. From germline, CDR1 is SGHDT and CDR2 YYEEEE. The germline V and J ends were trimmed by 5 bases and 4 bases, with 11 bases remaining between them. The CDR3 extends over 13 amino acids. One heparinised draw, averaging about 116 mL, was taken per donor. The data belong to a study of beta chain features in type 1 diabetes. Reverse transcribing all isolated RNA meant expressed TCRB transcripts were sequenced. TCRdb keeps only in-frame clones here, not all; method: immunoSEQ multiplex PCR. Of about 300,000 clones in the sample, 7.5% to 9.5% were seen once. Broader study findings: Whether TCRB rearrangement is influenced by HLA type was left unresolved in this analysis. For type 1 diabetes patients, VDJ junctions showed fewer insertions and more deletions. In cDNA sequencing, cells with high TCR expression could be over-represented.

The chain joins TRBV5-6 to TRBJ2-3; D is unclear. What was sequenced was central memory CD4+ T cells from blood. The TCR sequence derives from a woman between 18 and 29 years old in good health. The CDR3 DNA is TGTGCCAGCAGGGCCGGTAGTGCAGATACGCAGTATTTT. It translates to CASRAGSADTQYF.